The clone carrying this T cell receptor beta chain was seen at least ten times. The CDR3 extends over 12 amino acids. With 7 bases clipped from V and 5 bases from J, the junction kept 7 bases outside the gene matches. Per germline, CDR1 SQVTM and CDR2 ANQGSEA. The entry originates in a study of identical twins. TCRdb reprocessed the 5' RACE reads with MiXCR, giving one entry per CDR3 protein. The sample includes 500,000 to 700,000 distinct CDR3 sequences, less than 9% of them seen just once. Everyone who gave samples was a healthy Caucasian. These same data were also listed under a study on yellow fever vaccine responses in identical twins.

The sequenced material came from PBMCs. V usage is TRBV29-1 and J usage is TRBJ2-5, with 7 bases that match TRBD2. This sequence was found in a woman aged 18-29 years in good health. The CDR3 loop is CSALGRDETQYF. For the CDR3, the DNA is TGCAGCGCCTTGGGGAGGGACGAGACCCAGTACTTC.